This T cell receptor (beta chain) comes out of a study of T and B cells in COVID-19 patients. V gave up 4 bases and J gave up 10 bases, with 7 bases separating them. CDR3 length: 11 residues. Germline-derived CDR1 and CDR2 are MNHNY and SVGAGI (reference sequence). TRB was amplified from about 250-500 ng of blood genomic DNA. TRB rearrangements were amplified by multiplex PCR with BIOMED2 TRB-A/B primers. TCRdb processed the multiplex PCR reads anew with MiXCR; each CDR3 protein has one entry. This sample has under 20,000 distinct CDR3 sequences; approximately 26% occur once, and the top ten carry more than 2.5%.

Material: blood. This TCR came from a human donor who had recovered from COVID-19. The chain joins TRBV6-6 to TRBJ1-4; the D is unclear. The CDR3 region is CASSSVGKLFF. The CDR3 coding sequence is TGTGCCAGCAGTTCTGTGGGAAAACTGTTTTTT.